The source of this TCR beta chain is a study of identical twins. In TCRdb, the 5' RACE reads were re-called with MiXCR into one record per CDR3 protein. The sample consists of hundreds of thousands of distinct CDR3 sequences, 5.5% to 6.5% of them appearing once. Germline-derived CDR1 and CDR2 are KGHDR and SFDVKD. This CDR3 region has 15 residues. The V and J ends lost 4 bases and 0 bases respectively, with 6 bases between them. The TCR originated in a man between 18 and 35 years old in good health. The chain employs TRBV24-1 and TRBJ2-6; D remains unclear. Sequencing was carried out using naive T cells sorted from blood. CDR3 in DNA: TGTGCCACCAGTGACTGGGGCTCTGGGGCCAACGTCCTGACTTTC. It specifies CATSDWGSGANVLTF.